One sample yielded the 3 T cell receptor beta chains listed below, sequenced in a study of cytomegalovirus exposure and HLA in healthy donors. This table comes from immunoSEQ multiplex PCR, and its TCRdb copy is limited to in-frame clones, with some not included. This sample has around 190,000 clones, with 85% found just once. Sequencing used PBMCs. Receptors were obtained from a man younger than 30 in good health and CMV-seropositive.

This clone was counted between two and nine times. The chain is built from TRBV28 and TRBJ1-2; no clear D gene. The ends were cut back, 4 bases at V and 6 bases at J, with 6 bases in the middle. The CDR3 is made up of 11 amino acids. CDR1 is MDHEN and CDR2 is SYDVKM in the germline V gene. CDR3: CASSYNHGYTF. The CDR3 DNA reads TGTGCCAGCAGTTATAATCATGGCTACACCTTC.

This sequence joins TRBV9 and TRBJ2-5, with 7 bases aligning to TRBD1. The CDR3 is made up of 16 amino acids. Germline V gene data show CDR1 as SGDLS and CDR2 as YYNGEE. The trim removed 3 bases at V and 2 bases at J, leaving 10 bases unmatched. The CDR3 here is CASSDQQGLGQETQYF. The CDR3 DNA is TGTGCCAGCAGCGATCAACAGGGGCTGGGGCAAGAGACCCAGTACTTC.

The chain employs TRBV6-1 and TRBJ1-1; no clear D gene. This CDR3 has 13 residues. Germline CDR1 and CDR2: MNHNS and SASEGT. Trimming took 1 base from V and 1 from J, leaving 4 bases between them. This chain's CDR3 is CASSEDGNTEAFF. In DNA, the CDR3 is TGTGCCAGCAGTGAAGACGGGAACACTGAAGCTTTCTTT.